A single sample gave rise to the 2 T cell receptor beta chains below, sequenced in a study of Graves' ophthalmopathy and Graves' hyperthyroidism. The authors amplified TCR beta CDR3 regions, and they did so from RNA transcripts for repertoire sequencing. HTBI primers primed a first-round RT-PCR, and a second-round multiplex PCR followed. TCRdb recomputed calls from the multiplex PCR reads with MiXCR, one row per CDR3 protein. The sample includes a few hundred thousand distinct CDR3 sequences, around 18% of them seen just once. Sequencing was done on a sample of peripheral blood. These receptor sequences come from a woman between 18 and 29 years old with Graves' ophthalmopathy.

This clonotype was seen ten or more times. The chain is built from TRBV6-2 or TRBV6-3 and TRBJ1-1; 10 positions match TRBD1. The CDR3 runs 15 residues. CDR1 is MNHEY, CDR2 SVGEGT, per germline. V gave up 7 bases and J gave up 3 bases; unmatched junction bases: 8. CDR3: CASTPFGQGDTEAFF. Here the CDR3 DNA reads TGTGCCAGCACCCCTTTCGGACAGGGGGACACTGAAGCTTTCTTT.

With regard to this clonotype: Since the CDR3 does not end with the conserved phenylalanine or tryptophan, this likely comes from a read error. The chain carries TRBV6-5 and TRBJ1-1, with D perhaps TRBD1 (5 bases). The CDR3 runs to 15 residues. Germline assignment: CDR1 MNHEY and CDR2 SVGAGI. Trimming pared 2 bases from V and 4 bases from J, leaving 14 bases between. In nucleotides, the CDR3 is TGTGCCAGCAGTTACCGGGGCCACCCGGGCACTGAAGCTTTCCTT. Translating gives CASSYRGHPGTEAFL.